The next 22 T cell receptor beta chains were all read from a single sample in a study of blood T cell repertoires in COVID-19. Assay used: immunoSEQ multiplex PCR; TCRdb lists only in-frame clones, some missing. This repertoire shows 160,000 or so clones, roughly four fifths found once; its top ten account for 1.5%. Sequenced: peripheral blood. The receptors originated from a human donor in a cohort sampled during active COVID-19.

The chain has TRBV28 and TRBJ2-7; 11 nucleotides align to TRBD2. The V segment lost 4 bases and the J segment 0 bases; nucleotides outside the gene matches: 2. The CDR3 runs 15 residues. The germline V gene encodes CDR1 MDHEN and CDR2 SYDVKM. The CDR3 DNA follows: TGTGCCAGCAGTTCGACTAGCGGGAACTCCTACGAGCAGTACTTC. Translation: CASSSTSGNSYEQYF.

V and J are TRBV7-2 and TRBJ1-3, with D possibly TRBD1 on 5 matching bases. Trimming took 3 bases from V and 4 from J, leaving 10 bases between them. CDR3 length: 14 residues. CDR1 and CDR2 (germline): SGHTA, FQGNSA. In DNA form, the CDR3 reads TGTGCCAGCAGCTTGCAGGGATACGGAAACACCATATATTTT. Residues: CASSLQGYGNTIYF.

The chain employs TRBV5-1 and TRBJ2-1; tentative D call: TRBD2 (5 bases). The CDR3 loop spans 15 amino acids. Germline loops: CDR1 SGHRS, CDR2 YFSETQ. V gave up 6 bases and J gave up 0 bases, with 13 bases separating them. The CDR3 sequence: CASTLATSSYNEQFF. In nucleotides, the CDR3 is TGCGCCAGCACCTTAGCGACCAGCTCCTACAATGAGCAGTTCTTC.

The gene calls are TRBV7-2 and TRBJ1-5, with D perhaps matching TRBD1 (6 bases). Between the trimmed V and J ends, which lost 6 bases and 1 base, there was a span of 13 bases. The CDR3 consists of 15 residues. Per the germline V gene, CDR1 is SGHTA and CDR2 is FQGNSA. The CDR3 region is CASSLSTGSNQPQHF. CDR3 nucleotides: TGTGCCAGCAGTCTTTCGACAGGAAGCAATCAGCCCCAGCATTTT.

This chain links TRBV27 with TRBJ2-7, with 8 bases that match TRBD1. After removal of 4 bases from V and 0 bases from J, the junction contained 8 bases not matched to a gene. Germline V gene sequence: CDR1 MNHEY, CDR2 SMNVEV (reference sequence). The CDR3 totals 16 residues. The CDR3 nucleotides read TGTGCCAGCAGTTCCCGACAGGGGCCCCACTCCTACGAGCAGTACTTC. Encoded protein: CASSSRQGPHSYEQYF.

This rearrangement joins TRBV6-2 or TRBV6-3 to TRBJ2-3; a weak D match, TRBD2 (6 bases). The germline V gene encodes CDR1 MNHEY and CDR2 SVGEGT. This CDR3 comprises 14 residues. Trimming took 6 bases from V and 5 from J, leaving 15 bases between them. DNA for the CDR3: TGTGCCAGCAGCCCGGGCAGGCGGGGAGATACGCAGTATTTT. This encodes CASSPGRRGDTQYF.

This chain's CDR3 is CASSLGGQGKDTQYF. The CDR3 coding sequence is TGTGCCAGCAGCTTAGGAGGACAGGGGAAAGATACGCAGTATTTT. The V gene is TRBV11-3, the J gene TRBJ2-3; 9 nucleotides match TRBD1. The CDR3 totals 15 residues. J lost 5 bases, V lost 1 base, and 4 bases had no gene match. CDR1 and CDR2 (germline): SGHNT, YENEEA. Drawing the rest from reference TRBV11-3 and TRBJ2-3, the complete variable domain is EAGVVQSPRYKIIEKKQPVAFWCNPISGHNTLYWYLQNLGQGPELLIRYENEEAVDDSQLPKDRFSAERLKGVDSTLKIQPAELGDSAVYLCASSLGGQGKDTQYFGPGTRLTVL.

The gene calls are TRBV6-5 and TRBJ1-1; 8 nucleotides line up with TRBD1. The CDR3 totals 15 residues. CDR1 and CDR2 (germline): MNHEY, SVGAGI. J gave up 4 bases and V 4 bases, and 8 bases lay outside the gene matches. CDR3 nucleotides: TGTGCCAGCAGTTCCCCGAGACAGGGGTTCACTGAAGCTTTCTTT. Translation: CASSSPRQGFTEAFF.

This chain connects TRBV5-1 to TRBJ2-7, with D tentatively TRBD1 (6 bases). The CDR3 is made up of 14 amino acids. V dropped 4 bases and J dropped 2 bases, with 13 bases sitting between them. Germline V gives CDR1 SGHRS, CDR2 YFSETQ. The CDR3: CASSQTGEPYEQYF. The CDR3 bases are TGCGCCAGCAGCCAGACAGGAGAACCCTACGAGCAGTACTTC.

The chain recombines TRBV19 with TRBJ1-1; D not certain. Between the trimmed V and J ends, which lost 3 bases and 1 base, there was a span of 9 bases. The CDR3 consists of 14 residues. Germline CDR1 is LNHDA and CDR2 is SQIVND (reference sequence). CDR3: CASSIFPRNTEAFF. CDR3 sequence (DNA): TGTGCCAGTAGTATCTTCCCCAGGAACACTGAAGCTTTCTTT.

The chain links TRBV7-3 to TRBJ2-3; a possible D gene is TRBD2 (5 bases). The CDR3 runs 13 residues. Trimming took 5 bases from V and 3 from J, leaving 9 bases between them. Germline V gene sequence: CDR1 SGHTA, CDR2 FQGTGA. CDR3 sequence: CASSRGGTDTQYF. CDR3 in DNA: TGTGCCAGCAGCCGCGGAGGTACAGATACGCAGTATTTT.

In this sample, this clone turned up once. The chain has TRBV29-1 and TRBJ2-1, with 7 nucleotides matching TRBD2. V trimming: 6 bases; J trimming: 0 bases; junction bases outside the gene matches: 2. The CDR3 length is 13 residues. The V gene's germline CDR1 is SQVTM and CDR2 ANQGSEA. The CDR3 coding sequence is TGCAGCGTCGGGGGGAGCTCCTACAATGAGCAGTTCTTC. This translates into CSVGGSSYNEQFF.

The rearrangement joins TRBV21-1 to TRBJ2-7; the table's D call TRBD1 went unverified against the DNA. TRBV21-1 is labeled a pseudogene. The CDR3 consists of 16 residues. CDR3 nucleotides: TGTGCCAGCAGCAACCGACAAGGGGCCGTTTCCTACGAGCAGTACTTC. The encoded protein is CASSNRQGAVSYEQYF.

V usage is TRBV15 and J usage is TRBJ1-2; maybe TRBD1 (5 bases). V was cut by 7 bases and J by 8 bases, with 20 bases left in between. The germline V gene encodes CDR1 LNHNV and CDR2 YYDKDF (reference sequence). The CDR3 is made up of 14 amino acids. The CDR3 here is CATTTGVGSGGYTF. The DNA for the CDR3 is TGTGCCACCACTACAGGAGTGGGGTCAGGGGGCTACACCTTC.

The V and J genes are TRBV6-5 and TRBJ1-2, with 9 nucleotides matching TRBD1. Germline assignment: CDR1 MNHEY and CDR2 SVGAGI. CDR3 length: 15 amino acids. J was trimmed by 5 bases and V by 2 bases; bases with no gene match: 6. CDR3 sequence: CASSYPGQGPYGYTF. The CDR3 coding sequence is TGTGCCAGCAGTTACCCGGGACAGGGACCGTATGGCTACACCTTC.

The rearrangement links TRBV2 to TRBJ2-3; TRBD1 might be the D (6 bases). The V and J ends lost 1 base and 6 bases respectively, with 14 bases between them. CDR3 length: 15 amino acids. Per the germline V gene, CDR1 is SNHLY and CDR2 is FYNNEI. CDR3: CASSEGWTVPDTQYF. CDR3 in DNA: TGTGCCAGCAGTGAAGGTTGGACAGTACCGGATACGCAGTATTTT.

The V gene is TRBV28, the J gene TRBJ1-4; D is unresolved. The germline gives CDR1 MDHEN, CDR2 SYDVKM. V lost 6 bases and J lost 4, with 15 bases in between. The CDR3 totals 15 residues. This chain's CDR3 is CASREEGRRNEKLFF. CDR3 nucleotides: TGTGCCAGCAGGGAGGAGGGTAGGCGTAATGAAAAACTGTTTTTT.

The chain joins TRBV25-1 to TRBJ1-4; the D gene is possibly TRBD1 (5 bases). Trimming removed 4 bases at V and 4 bases at J, with 16 bases between. Per the germline V gene, CDR1 is MGHDK and CDR2 is SYGVNS. This CDR3 comprises 16 residues. The DNA of the CDR3 is TGTGCCAGCAGTGTGGGACTCCAGGGAAGTAATGAAAAACTGTTTTTT. Translated: CASSVGLQGSNEKLFF. Using reference TRBV25-1 and TRBJ1-4 for the parts outside the CDR3, the full variable domain is EADIYQTPRYLVIGTGKKITLECSQTMGHDKMYWYQQDPGMELHLIHYSYGVNSTEKGDLSSESTVSRIRTEHFPLTLESARPSHTSQYLCASSVGLQGSNEKLFFGSGTQLSVL.

The J gene is TRBJ2-5, the V gene TRBV19; TRBD1 matches at 9 bases. This CDR3 is built from 14 residues. Trimming took 5 bases from V and 5 from J; bases not matched to a gene: 6. From germline, CDR1 is LNHDA and CDR2 SQIVND (reference sequence). CDR3 in amino acids: CASSPRDRVETQYF. DNA for the CDR3: TGTGCCAGTAGTCCCCGGGACAGGGTCGAGACCCAGTACTTC.

The V and J genes are TRBV6-6 and TRBJ1-6; D perhaps matches TRBD1 (6 bases). The CDR3 contains 13 residues. Germline CDR1 and CDR2: MNHNY and SVGAGI (reference sequence). Trimming cost V 9 bases and J 5 bases, with 11 bases left between them. The CDR3 protein is CASGTRDNSPLHF. CDR3 DNA sequence: TGTGCCAGTGGGACACGCGATAATTCACCCCTCCACTTT.

The chain combines TRBV6-2 or TRBV6-3 with TRBJ1-5, with TRBD1 matching over 7 bases. Germline CDR1 and CDR2: MNHEY and SVGEGT. The CDR3 extends over 15 amino acids. V lost 2 bases, J lost 3 bases, and 4 bases stayed unmatched. CDR3 amino acids: CASSYKDRYNQPQHF. The CDR3 bases are TGTGCCAGCAGTTACAAGGACAGGTACAATCAGCCCCAGCATTTT.

V gene TRBV7-2 combines with J gene TRBJ1-2; weak D call: TRBD1 (6 bases). Germline CDR1 reads SGHTA; CDR2 reads FQGNSA. The CDR3 extends over 14 amino acids. V lost 3 bases, J lost 6 bases, and 14 bases lay in between. The CDR3 is CASSFGRGENGYTF. The CDR3 DNA reads as TGTGCCAGCAGCTTTGGGAGGGGGGAGAATGGCTACACCTTC.